This T cell receptor (beta chain) was recovered during a study of T-cell reconstitution after alpha-beta-depleted transplantation in children (dated by TCRdb to the mid-2010s). In the study overall: The study quantitatively tracked T-cell immune reconstitution after TCRalphabeta/CD19-depleted allogeneic hematopoietic cell transplantation in children using TCR repertoire profiling.

General conclusions and limits of the study: The high TCRbeta diversity at day 60 in some patients was ascribed to recipient T cells and intrathymic progenitors that had survived conditioning. Apparently early alphabetaT-cell count recovery about two months after transplant reportedly relied on only several hundred rapidly expanded clones derived from non-depleted graft cells. Over subsequent months, a decline in hyperexpanded clone frequencies was noted, and after one year, T-cell counts and TCRbeta diversity were mostly ascribed to newly produced T cells.

The CDR3 has 13 amino acids, counting the end cysteine and phenylalanine. Only the CDR3 DNA stays, 39 bases, in frame from base 1. At the junction V is shortened by 5 bases and J by 6 bases, with 11 bases in between. CDR1 and CDR2 were assigned from the germline V gene as WSHSY and SAAADI. This clonotype was counted at least ten times. Its binding antigen is unknown. Within one base of it there is no much larger clone, and no base qualities were kept. The treatment or condition label, read with the paper, signifies: allogeneic hematopoietic cell transplantation with graft depleted of TCRalphabeta T cells and CD19 B cells. The transplant recipients were children given TCRalphabeta/CD19-depleted allogeneic hematopoietic cell grafts. Library construction relied on PCR. This sample was sequenced with an Illumina HiSeq 2500. TCR library preparation used molecular barcoding, with unique molecular identifiers applied to normalize quantification of the TCRbeta repertoire. TCRdb reran the public reads through fastp at Q25 and MiXCR, keeping productive beta chains. Each record represents a unique CDR3 protein, reported with the most common genes and DNA among its rows. For this sample the table gives some 840,000 distinct CDR3 sequences, of which roughly 15% were detected only once. Of the sample, around 4.5% falls within the top ten clones.

The input for sequencing was PBMCs, mostly from graft donor cells, taken 360 days after TCRalphabeta/CD19-depleted stem cell transplant. The chain links TRBV10-2 with TRBJ1-5, with a weak D call of TRBD1 (5 bases match). The receptor's source is a male patient aged 10 to 17 who had a stem cell transplant for acute lymphoblastic leukemia, so the T cells may come from the graft donor. CDR3 protein: CASSRGRSQPQHF. The sequence in DNA is TGCGCCAGCAGTAGGGGCAGGAGTCAGCCCCAGCATTTT.